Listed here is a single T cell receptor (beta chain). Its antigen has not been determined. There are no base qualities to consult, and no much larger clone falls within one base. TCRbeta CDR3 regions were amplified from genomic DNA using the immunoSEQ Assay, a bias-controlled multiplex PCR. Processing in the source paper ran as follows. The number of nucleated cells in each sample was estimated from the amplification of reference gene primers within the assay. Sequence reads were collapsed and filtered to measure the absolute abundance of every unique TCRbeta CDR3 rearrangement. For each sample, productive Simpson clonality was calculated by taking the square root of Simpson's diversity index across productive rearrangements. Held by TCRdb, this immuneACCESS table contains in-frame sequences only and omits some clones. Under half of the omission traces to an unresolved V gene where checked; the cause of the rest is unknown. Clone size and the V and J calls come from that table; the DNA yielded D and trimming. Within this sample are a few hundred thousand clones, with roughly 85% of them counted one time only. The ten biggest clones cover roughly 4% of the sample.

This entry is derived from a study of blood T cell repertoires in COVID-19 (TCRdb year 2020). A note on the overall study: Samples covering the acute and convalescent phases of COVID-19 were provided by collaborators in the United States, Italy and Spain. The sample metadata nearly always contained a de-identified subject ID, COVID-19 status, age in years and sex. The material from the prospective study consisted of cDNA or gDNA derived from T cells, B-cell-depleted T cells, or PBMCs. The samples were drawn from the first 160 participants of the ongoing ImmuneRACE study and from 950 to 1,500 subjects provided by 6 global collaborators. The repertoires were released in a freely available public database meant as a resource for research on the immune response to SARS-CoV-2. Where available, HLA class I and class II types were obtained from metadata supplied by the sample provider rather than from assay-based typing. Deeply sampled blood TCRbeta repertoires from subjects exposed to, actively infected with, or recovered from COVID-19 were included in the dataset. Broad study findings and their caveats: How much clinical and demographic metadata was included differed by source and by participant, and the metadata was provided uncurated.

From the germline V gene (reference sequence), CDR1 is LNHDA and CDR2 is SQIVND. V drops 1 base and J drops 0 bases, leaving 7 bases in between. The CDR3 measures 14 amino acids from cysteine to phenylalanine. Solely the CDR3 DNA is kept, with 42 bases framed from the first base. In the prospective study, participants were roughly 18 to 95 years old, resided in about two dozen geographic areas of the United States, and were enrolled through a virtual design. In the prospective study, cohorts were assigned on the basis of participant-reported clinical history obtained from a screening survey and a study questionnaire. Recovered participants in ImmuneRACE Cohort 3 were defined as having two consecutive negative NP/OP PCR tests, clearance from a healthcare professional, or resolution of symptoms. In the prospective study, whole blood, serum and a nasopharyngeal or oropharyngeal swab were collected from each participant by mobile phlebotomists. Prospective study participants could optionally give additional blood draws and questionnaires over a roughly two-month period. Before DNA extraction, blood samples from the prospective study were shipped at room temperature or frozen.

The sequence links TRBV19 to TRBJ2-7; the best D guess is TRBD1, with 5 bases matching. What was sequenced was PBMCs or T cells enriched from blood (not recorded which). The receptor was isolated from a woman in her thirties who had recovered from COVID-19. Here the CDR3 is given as CASSIATGSYEQYF. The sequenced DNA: TGTGCCAGTAGTATAGCTACAGGCTCCTACGAGCAGTACTTC. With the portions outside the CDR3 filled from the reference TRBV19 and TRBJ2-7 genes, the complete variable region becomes DGGITQSPKYLFRKEGQNVTLSCEQNLNHDAMYWYRQDPGQGLRLIYYSQIVNDFQKGDIAEGYSVSREKKESFPLTVTSAQKNPTAFYLCASSIATGSYEQYFGPGTRLTVT.